This T cell receptor (beta chain) was found in a study of blood T cells in healthy people across ages. Combining a sample-barcoded 5' primer with a J-beta primer mix, a second PCR ran for roughly 7 to 11 cycles. MiXCR was run by TCRdb on the 5' RACE reads, yielding one entry per CDR3 protein. The sample lists 1.5 million to 2 million distinct CDR3 sequences, about 35% occurring once. A few counts support this clonotype. Its antigen is unidentified. General study findings and limits: Observed TCR beta diversity per million T cells went down as age went up. This fall followed a roughly linear course with age. Naive CD4+ cell counts and diversity both ran higher in long-lived than in aged donors.

Germline V gene sequence: CDR1 SGHRS, CDR2 YFSETQ. This CDR3 contains 17 residues. V lost 0 bases and J 2 bases, leaving 12 bases between the germline ends. At least 6 micrograms of total RNA were extracted per sample. The source of this sequence is a woman aged 25 to 39 in good health. Sequencing was done on a sample of blood. The chain uses TRBV5-1 and TRBJ1-6; D might be TRBD1 (6 bases). CDR3 sequence reads: CASSLAGQSTYNSPLHF. DNA for the CDR3: TGCGCCAGCAGCTTGGCTGGACAGTCCACCTATAATTCACCCCTCCACTTT.